The text below deals with one TCR beta chain. This specimen belongs to a study of blood T cell repertoires in COVID-19. Study overall: PBMCs, B-cell-depleted T cells, or T cells provided the cDNA or gDNA that made up the material.

Clones were read by immunoSEQ multiplex PCR, and TCRdb kept only the in-frame ones, dropping some. The sample holds tens of thousands of clones, just over 85% seen once. The CDR3 totals 14 residues. V gave up 7 bases and J gave up 3 bases, with 14 bases separating them. Germline assignment: CDR1 SNHLY and CDR2 FYNNEI. This TCR derives from a human donor in a cohort sampled during active COVID-19. The chain carries TRBV2 and TRBJ2-3; tentatively, D is TRBD2 (5 bases). The specimen was peripheral blood. As DNA, the CDR3 is TGTGCCAGCAATGACTACTCGACAACAGATACGCAGTATTTT. Protein product: CASNDYSTTDTQYF.